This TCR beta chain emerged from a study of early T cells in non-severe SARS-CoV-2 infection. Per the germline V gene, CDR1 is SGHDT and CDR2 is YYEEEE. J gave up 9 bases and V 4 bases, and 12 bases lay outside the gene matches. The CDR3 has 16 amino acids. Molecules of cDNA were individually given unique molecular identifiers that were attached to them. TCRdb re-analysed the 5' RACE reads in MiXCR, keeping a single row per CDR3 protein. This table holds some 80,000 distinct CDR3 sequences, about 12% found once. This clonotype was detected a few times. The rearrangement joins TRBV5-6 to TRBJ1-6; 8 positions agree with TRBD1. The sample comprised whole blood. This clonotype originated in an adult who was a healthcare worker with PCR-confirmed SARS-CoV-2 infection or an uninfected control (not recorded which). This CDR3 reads CASSPGTGRAGSPLHF. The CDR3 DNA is TGTGCCAGCAGCCCAGGGACAGGCCGGGCGGGTTCACCCCTCCACTTT.